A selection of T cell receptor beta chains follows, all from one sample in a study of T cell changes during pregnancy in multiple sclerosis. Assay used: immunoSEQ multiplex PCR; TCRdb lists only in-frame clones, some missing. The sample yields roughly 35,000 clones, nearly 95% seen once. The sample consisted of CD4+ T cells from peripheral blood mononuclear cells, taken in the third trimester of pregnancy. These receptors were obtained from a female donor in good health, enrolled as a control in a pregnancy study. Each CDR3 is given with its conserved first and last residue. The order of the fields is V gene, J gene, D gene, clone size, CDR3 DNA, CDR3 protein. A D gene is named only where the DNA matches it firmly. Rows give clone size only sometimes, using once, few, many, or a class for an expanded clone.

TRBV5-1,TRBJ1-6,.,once,TGCGCCAGCAGCTTATCTACAGGCTACAATTCACCCCTCCACTTT,CASSLSTGYNSPLHF
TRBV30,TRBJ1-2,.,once,TGTGCCTGGAGTGTACAACAGACCTATGGCTACACCTTC,CAWSVQQTYGYTF
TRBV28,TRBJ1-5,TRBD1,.,TGTGCCAGCAGTTCCACAGGGGAATATAGCAATCAGCCCCAGCATTTT,CASSSTGEYSNQPQHF
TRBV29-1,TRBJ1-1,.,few,TGCAGCGTTGGGAGAGGGACTGAAGCTTTCTTT,CSVGRGTEAFF
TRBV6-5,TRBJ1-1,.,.,TGTGCCAGCAGTTTTGACAGGCGTCGTACTGAAGCTTTCTTT,CASSFDRRRTEAFF
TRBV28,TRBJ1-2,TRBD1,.,TGTGCCAGCAGTTTATTCCACAGGGGGCAGAGTAGATATGGCTACACCTTC,CASSLFHRGQSRYGYTF
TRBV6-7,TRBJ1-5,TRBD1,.,TGTGCCAGCGGACTCAAGACGGGACAGTGTCAGCCCCAGCATTTT,CASGLKTGQCQPQHF
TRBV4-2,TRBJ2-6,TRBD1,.,TGTGCCAGCAGCCAAGATCTTATCCCTAAGTACAGGGGGTCTGGGGCCAACGTCCTGACTTTC,CASSQDLIPKYRGSGANVLTF
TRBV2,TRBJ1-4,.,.,TGTGCCACCAAGTATTCGGCTAATGAAAAACTGTTTTTT,CATKYSANEKLFF
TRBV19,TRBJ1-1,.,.,TGTGCCAGTAGTATAATGGGGCCAAAAGCTTTCTTT,CASSIMGPKAFF
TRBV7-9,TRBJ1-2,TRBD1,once,TGTGCCAGCAGCTTAGAGTACAGGGGGCGCGGCTACACCTTC,CASSLEYRGRGYTF
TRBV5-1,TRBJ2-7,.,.,TGCGCCAGCAGCTTGGCCGTGTCACAGCGGTTGGGCGCGCAGTACTTC,CASSLAVSQRLGAQYF
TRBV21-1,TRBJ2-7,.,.,TGTGCCAGCAGTGACGCAAAGGTTTTAAAGGACGCAGTTTTGGCGGGGACGTACTACGAGCAGTACTTC,CASSDAKVLKDAVLAGTYYEQYF
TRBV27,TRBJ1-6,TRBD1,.,TGTGCCAGCAGTTCCGGGGCAGGGGGCTTAGGGTCACCCCTCCACTTT,CASSSGAGGLGSPLHF
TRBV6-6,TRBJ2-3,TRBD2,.,TGTGCCAGCACTGGCGGGGGGGCCTCCACGCAGTATTTT,CASTGGGASTQYF
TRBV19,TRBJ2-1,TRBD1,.,TGTGCCAGTAGTATAGCCGGACAGGGTACGAATCGTAAGTACAATGAGCAGTTCTTC,CASSIAGQGTNRKYNEQFF
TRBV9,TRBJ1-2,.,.,TGTGCCAGCAGCGATCAGTCGACAGCTAACTATGGCTACACCTTC,CASSDQSTANYGYTF
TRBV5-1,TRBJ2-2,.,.,TGCGCCAGCAGCCCAACCGGGACAAAGACCGGGGAGCTGTTTTTT,CASSPTGTKTGELFF
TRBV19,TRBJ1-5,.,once,TGTGCCAGTAGGCCCTGGGGGGCGGGGGATCAGCCCCAGCATTTT,CASRPWGAGDQPQHF
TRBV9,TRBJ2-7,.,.,TGTGCCAGCAGCTTTCAAGGGCAGGGCGGTTACGAGCAGTACTTC,CASSFQGQGGYEQYF
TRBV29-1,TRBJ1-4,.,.,TGCAGCGTTGGCGGGGCTGAAAAACTGTTTTTT,CSVGGAEKLFF
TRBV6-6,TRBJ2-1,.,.,TGTGCCAGCAGTTACGGGGGCAGCGGTACATACAATGAGCAGTTCTTC,CASSYGGSGTYNEQFF
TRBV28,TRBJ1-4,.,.,TGTGCCAGCACCGCGTTTGCAACTAATGAAAAACTGTTTTTT,CASTAFATNEKLFF
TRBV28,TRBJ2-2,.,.,TGTGCCAGCAGTTCCATGGACTCCACGAACACCGGGGAGCTGTTTTTT,CASSSMDSTNTGELFF
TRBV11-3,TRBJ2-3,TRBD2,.,TGTGCCAGCAGCTCAACCGGGACTAGCAGGGATACGCAGTATTTT,CASSSTGTSRDTQYF
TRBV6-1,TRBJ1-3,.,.,TGTGCCAGCAGTGAAGTTTCGGGTAACACCATATATTTT,CASSEVSGNTIYF
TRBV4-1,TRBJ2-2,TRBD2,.,TGCGCCAGCACCCCGGGGGGAGCTGCTGGGGAGCTGTTTTTT,CASTPGGAAGELFF
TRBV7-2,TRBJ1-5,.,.,TGTGCCAGCAGTTCGAGGGGGGGTGGCAATCAGCCCCAGCATTTT,CASSSRGGGNQPQHF
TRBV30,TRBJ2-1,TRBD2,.,TGTGCCTGGAGTGTCACTAGCGGAAGCTACAATGAGCAGTTCTTC,CAWSVTSGSYNEQFF
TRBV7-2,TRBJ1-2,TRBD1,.,TGTGCCAGCAGCGCATACAGGGGAACCTATGGCTACACCTTC,CASSAYRGTYGYTF
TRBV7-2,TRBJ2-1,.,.,TGTGCCAGCAGCCTCGGGGGATCCTACAATGAGCAGTTCTTC,CASSLGGSYNEQFF
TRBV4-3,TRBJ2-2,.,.,TGCGCCAGCAGCCAAGATGGGACAATGAACACCGGGGAGCTGTTTTTT,CASSQDGTMNTGELFF
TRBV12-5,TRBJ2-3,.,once,TGTGCTAGTGGGACGGGGGGCACAGATACGCAGTATTTT,CASGTGGTDTQYF
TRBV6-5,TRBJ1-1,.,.,TGTGCCAGCAGTCCACAGGGTACGTCCTTCACTGAAGCTTTCTTT,CASSPQGTSFTEAFF
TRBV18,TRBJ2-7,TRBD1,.,TGTGCCAGCTCCCCTGGACAGGGAACGGGCTACGAGCAGTACTTC,CASSPGQGTGYEQYF
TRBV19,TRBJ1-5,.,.,TGTGCCAGTAGGGCCGGGTTCAATCAGCCCCAGCATTTT,CASRAGFNQPQHF
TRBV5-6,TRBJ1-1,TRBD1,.,TGTGCCAGCAGCCCCCGGACAGGTGGGAACACTGAAGCTTTCTTT,CASSPRTGGNTEAFF
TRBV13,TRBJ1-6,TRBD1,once,TGTGCCAGCAGCCGTTCGGGGACAGGGGGCGTCCAATTCTTCTCCTATAATTCACCCCTCCACTTT,CASSRSGTGGVQFFSYNSPLHF
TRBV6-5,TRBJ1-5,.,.,TGTGCCAGCAGTTACAGGCAGGGCAATCAGCCCCAGCATTTT,CASSYRQGNQPQHF
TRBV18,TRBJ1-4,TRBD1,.,TGTGCCAGCTCACCCTGGGACAGTGAAAAACTGTTTTTT,CASSPWDSEKLFF
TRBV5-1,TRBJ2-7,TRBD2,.,TGCGCCAGCAGCTCCGCGGGGGGGCCCTACGAGCAGTACTTC,CASSSAGGPYEQYF
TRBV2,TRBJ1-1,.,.,TGTGCCAGCACCCCAGCCCGGGGGACTGAAGCTTTCTTT,CASTPARGTEAFF
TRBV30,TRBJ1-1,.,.,TGTGCCTGGAGGACTGGACAGCGGAAAGCTTTCTTT,CAWRTGQRKAFF